These T cell receptor beta chains were read from a single sample in a study of cytomegalovirus exposure and HLA in healthy donors. Only in-frame clones appear in the TCRdb table, and some are missing; sequencing was by immunoSEQ multiplex PCR. The repertoire consists of fewer than 150,000 clones, with roughly 70% occurring once and the leading ten covering approximately 3.1%. Specimen: PBMCs. These receptors all come from a man aged 30 to 45 in good health and CMV-seronegative. CDR3s include the opening cysteine and the closing phenylalanine or tryptophan. The D gene is left open where the match is weak. Only some rows state a clone size, as once, few, many or a class for expanded clones.

D: NA
size: NA
J: TRBJ2-5
V: TRBV4-1
CDR3: CASSQGAWGTRRRTETQYF
DNA: TGCGCCAGCAGCCAAGGTGCCTGGGGGACTCGTCGCCGGACAGAGACCCAGTACTTC

D: TRBD1
size: NA
J: TRBJ1-5
V: TRBV27
CDR3: CASSTRQGRYQPQHF
DNA: TGTGCCAGCAGTACGCGACAGGGGCGCTATCAGCCCCAGCATTTT

D: TRBD1
size: NA
J: TRBJ2-7
V: TRBV13
CDR3: CASSLRDRSYEQYF
DNA: TGTGCCAGCAGCCTCCGGGACAGATCCTACGAGCAGTACTTC

D: TRBD1
size: NA
J: TRBJ1-3
V: TRBV5-5
CDR3: CASSLWLGTASSGNTIYF
DNA: TGTGCCAGCAGCTTGTGGCTCGGGACAGCGAGCTCTGGAAACACCATATATTTT

D: TRBD1
size: once
J: TRBJ1-4
V: TRBV5-4
CDR3: CASSLTGAINEKLFF
DNA: TGTGCCAGCAGCTTGACAGGGGCAATAAATGAAAAACTGTTTTTT

D: TRBD2
size: NA
J: TRBJ2-4
V: TRBV28
CDR3: CASSQPGLGKNIQYF
DNA: TGTGCCAGCAGCCAACCGGGACTAGGCAAAAACATTCAGTACTTC

D: TRBD1
size: NA
J: TRBJ1-5
V: TRBV30
CDR3: CAWSVAGGVQPQHF
DNA: TGTGCCTGGAGTGTGGCAGGGGGAGTTCAGCCCCAGCATTTT

D: TRBD1
size: NA
J: TRBJ1-2
V: TRBV14
CDR3: CASSPKRQGQVCHGYTF
DNA: TGTGCCAGCAGCCCAAAGAGACAGGGCCAAGTCTGTCATGGCTACACCTTC

D: NA
size: NA
J: TRBJ2-7
V: TRBV2
CDR3: CASSDWAQTSYEQYF
DNA: TGTGCCAGCAGTGATTGGGCCCAGACATCCTACGAGCAGTACTTC

D: TRBD1
size: once
J: TRBJ2-4
V: TRBV2
CDR3: CASSKGRGHDKNIQYF
DNA: TGTGCCAGCTCCAAGGGCAGGGGGCATGACAAAAACATTCAGTACTTC

D: TRBD2
size: NA
J: TRBJ2-5
V: TRBV6-6
CDR3: CASSSTAGGVGETQYF
DNA: TGTGCCAGCAGTTCCACAGCGGGGGGTGTCGGAGAGACCCAGTACTTC

D: NA
size: few
J: TRBJ2-5
V: TRBV5-1
CDR3: CASSLVREETQYF
DNA: TGCGCCAGCAGCTTGGTCAGGGAAGAGACCCAGTACTTC

D: NA
size: NA
J: TRBJ2-3
V: TRBV6-5
CDR3: CASSIRGDTQYF
DNA: TGTGCCAGCAGCATTCGGGGGGATACGCAGTATTTT

D: NA
size: NA
J: TRBJ2-4
V: TRBV30
CDR3: CAWSVRWANIQYF
DNA: TGTGCCTGGAGTGTACGATGGGCAAACATTCAGTACTTC

D: NA
size: NA
J: TRBJ1-5
V: TRBV5-1
CDR3: CASRISSNQPQHF
DNA: TGCGCCAGCAGGATTAGTAGCAATCAGCCCCAGCATTTT

D: NA
size: NA
J: TRBJ1-5
V: TRBV30
CDR3: CAWSVGANQPQHF
DNA: TGTGCCTGGAGTGTAGGGGCCAATCAGCCCCAGCATTTT

D: TRBD2
size: NA
J: TRBJ2-1
V: TRBV5-4
CDR3: CASIPSGRVNEQFF
DNA: TGTGCCAGCATCCCCAGCGGGAGGGTCAATGAGCAGTTCTTC

D: TRBD1
size: NA
J: TRBJ2-2
V: TRBV2
CDR3: CASSGQGNTGELFF
DNA: TGTGCCAGCAGTGGACAGGGGAACACCGGGGAGCTGTTTTTT

D: TRBD1
size: NA
J: TRBJ1-3
V: TRBV11-2
CDR3: CASSFAGTGWDTIYF
DNA: TGTGCCAGCAGCTTCGCAGGGACAGGGTGGGACACCATATATTTT

D: NA
size: NA
J: TRBJ1-2
V: TRBV30
CDR3: CAWSVRYGYTF
DNA: TGTGCCTGGAGTGTTCGGTATGGCTACACCTTC

D: TRBD1
size: once
J: TRBJ2-5
V: TRBV15
CDR3: CATSSIKGQEETQYF
DNA: TGTGCCACCAGCAGCATCAAGGGACAGGAAGAGACCCAGTACTTC

D: NA
size: NA
J: TRBJ1-1
V: TRBV27
CDR3: CASSFYSLNTEAFF
DNA: TGTGCCAGCAGTTTTTACAGCCTGAACACTGAAGCTTTCTTT

D: TRBD2
size: NA
J: TRBJ2-2
V: TRBV6-5
CDR3: CASSRTLLATGELFF
DNA: TGTGCCAGCAGTCGAACCCTACTAGCGACCGGGGAGCTGTTTTTT

D: TRBD1
size: NA
J: TRBJ1-1
V: TRBV18
CDR3: CASSPSPSGGALNTEAFF
DNA: TGTGCCAGCTCACCGAGTCCCTCAGGGGGCGCGTTGAACACTGAAGCTTTCTTT

D: NA
size: NA
J: TRBJ2-7
V: TRBV11-2
CDR3: CASSLSLTRDYEQYF
DNA: TGTGCCAGCAGCTTATCCCTGACGCGGGACTACGAGCAGTACTTC

D: TRBD1
size: NA
J: TRBJ2-4
V: TRBV10-2
CDR3: CASSEGTQGAWYIQYF
DNA: TGCGCCAGCAGTGAAGGTACCCAGGGGGCTTGGTACATTCAGTACTTC

D: TRBD2
size: NA
J: TRBJ2-1
V: TRBV10-3
CDR3: CARRGGAYNEQFF
DNA: TGTGCCAGGCGGGGGGGAGCCTACAATGAGCAGTTCTTC

D: TRBD2
size: NA
J: TRBJ2-1
V: TRBV11-3
CDR3: CASSFEREGDNEQFF
DNA: TGTGCCAGCAGCTTCGAGCGGGAGGGCGACAATGAGCAGTTCTTC

D: TRBD1
size: NA
J: TRBJ2-5
V: TRBV6-5
CDR3: CASRPGQGETQYF
DNA: TGTGCCAGCAGACCCGGACAGGGCGAGACCCAGTACTTC

D: TRBD1
size: once
J: TRBJ2-7
V: TRBV5-4
CDR3: CASSFQGAYEQYF
DNA: TGTGCCAGCAGCTTCCAGGGGGCGTACGAGCAGTACTTC

D: TRBD2
size: NA
J: TRBJ2-7
V: TRBV4-3
CDR3: CASSQDPADSGGSYEQYF
DNA: TGCGCCAGCAGCCAAGACCCAGCCGATAGCGGGGGGTCTTACGAGCAGTACTTC

D: TRBD2
size: NA
J: TRBJ2-7
V: TRBV18
CDR3: CASSHAGTSGGSYEQYF
DNA: TGTGCCAGCTCACACGCCGGGACTAGCGGGGGTTCCTACGAGCAGTACTTC

D: NA
size: NA
J: TRBJ1-2
V: TRBV27
CDR3: CASSYRWGDGYTF
DNA: TGTGCCAGCAGTTACCGATGGGGGGATGGCTACACCTTC

D: NA
size: NA
J: TRBJ1-2
V: TRBV19
CDR3: CASSIVGTPGRGYGYTF
DNA: TGTGCCAGTAGTATTGTCGGGACACCCGGGCGTGGCTATGGCTACACCTTC

D: TRBD2
size: NA
J: TRBJ2-1
V: TRBV19
CDR3: CASSTVLTSGIYNEQFF
DNA: TGTGCCAGTAGTACCGTATTGACTAGCGGGATATACAATGAGCAGTTCTTC

D: NA
size: NA
J: TRBJ1-1
V: TRBV7-9
CDR3: CASSLPYSNTEAFF
DNA: TGTGCCAGCAGTTTACCGTACAGCAACACTGAAGCTTTCTTT

D: NA
size: NA
J: TRBJ1-5
V: TRBV6-5
CDR3: CASSSAVGGPQHF
DNA: TGTGCCAGCAGTTCGGCAGTGGGGGGGCCCCAGCATTTT

D: TRBD2
size: NA
J: TRBJ2-7
V: TRBV7-2
CDR3: CASSLFRGAYEQYF
DNA: TGTGCCAGCAGCTTATTTCGGGGGGCCTACGAGCAGTACTTC

D: NA
size: NA
J: TRBJ2-3
V: TRBV29-1
CDR3: CSVDPTTDTQYF
DNA: TGCAGCGTTGACCCTACCACAGATACGCAGTATTTT

D: TRBD1
size: NA
J: TRBJ2-6
V: TRBV4-2
CDR3: CASSQESPGTGVPWANVLTF
DNA: TGTGCCAGCAGCCAAGAGAGCCCCGGGACAGGGGTACCTTGGGCCAACGTCCTGACTTTC

D: TRBD2
size: NA
J: TRBJ2-7
V: TRBV6-5
CDR3: CASRLAGGAYEQYF
DNA: TGTGCCAGCAGACTAGCGGGAGGAGCGTACGAGCAGTACTTC